The 14 T cell receptor beta chains presented below share a single source sample, sequenced in a study of cytomegalovirus exposure and HLA in healthy donors. PCR amplification relied on 60 Vbeta primers (plus 13 Jbeta primers). This table comes from immunoSEQ multiplex PCR, and its TCRdb copy is limited to in-frame clones, with some not included. Of about 170,000 clones listed, 80% to 85% are singletons. Input material: PBMCs. All receptors derive from a boy between 2 and 10 years old in good health and CMV-seronegative.

This chain connects TRBV19 to TRBJ1-5; maybe TRBD1 (6 bases). V was cut by 5 bases and J by 11 bases, with 19 bases left in between. CDR1 and CDR2 from the germline V gene are LNHDA and SQIVND (reference sequence). CDR3 length equals 14 residues. CDR3 loop: CASSLRQAPLAQHF. The CDR3 nucleotides read TGTGCCAGTAGTCTCAGACAGGCTCCCTTGGCCCAGCATTTT.

V is TRBV30 and J is TRBJ2-5; D perhaps matches TRBD1 (5 bases). This CDR3 spans 11 amino acids. The germline V and J ends were trimmed by 5 bases and 6 bases, with 10 bases remaining between them. The germline CDR1 and CDR2 sequences are GTSNPN and SVGIG (reference sequence). The CDR3 here is CAWEDTQTQYF. Here the CDR3 DNA reads TGTGCCTGGGAGGACACTCAGACCCAGTACTTC.

Only a few counts were recorded for this clone. The chain uses TRBV5-5 and TRBJ2-5, with TRBD1 matching 7 bases. This CDR3 has 14 amino acids. Germline loops: CDR1 SGHKS, CDR2 YYEKEE (reference sequence). J gave up 5 bases and V 2 bases, and 6 bases lay outside the gene matches. CDR3 DNA sequence: TGTGCCAGCAGCTTTCCACAGGGGTGGGAGACCCAGTACTTC. It specifies CASSFPQGWETQYF.

The chain carries TRBV5-1 and TRBJ1-3, with 8 bases matching TRBD1. Germline V lookup: CDR1 SGHRS, CDR2 YFSETQ. The V gene end was trimmed by 4 bases and the J gene end by 0 bases; junction bases not matched to a gene: 9. CDR3 size: 17 residues. DNA of the CDR3: TGCGCCAGCAGCACCAGCGGACAGGGCTTCTCTGGAAACACCATATATTTT. Translating gives CASSTSGQGFSGNTIYF.

This chain connects TRBV19 to TRBJ1-2; D might be TRBD1 (6 bases). Germline V gene data show CDR1 as LNHDA and CDR2 as SQIVND (reference sequence). CDR3 length: 15 residues. Trimming left V 10 bases short and J 4 bases short, with 22 bases between. The CDR3 DNA sequence: TGTGCCACCACAACCGATCGGGACATCTTCTATGGCTACACCTTC. Amino acids: CATTTDRDIFYGYTF.

This clone has only a few counts. The V gene is TRBV20-1, the J gene TRBJ2-5; D gene unclear. V lost 3 bases, J lost 6 bases, and 8 bases lay in between. Germline assignment: CDR1 DFQATT and CDR2 SNEGSKA (reference sequence). The CDR3 is 11 residues long. This CDR3 is CSARTGQTQYF. The CDR3 DNA follows: TGCAGTGCTAGGACGGGTCAGACCCAGTACTTC.

The chain joins TRBV6-1 to TRBJ2-7; D is unclear. Germline V gene sequence: CDR1 MNHNS, CDR2 SASEGT. The CDR3 is 13 amino acids. V dropped 1 base and J dropped 4 bases, with 8 bases sitting between them. CDR3 nucleotides: TGTGCCAGCAGTGAAGTTGCCGGGTACGAGCAGTACGTC. This codes for CASSEVAGYEQYV.

There are a few counts of this clone. The chain is built from TRBV4-3 and TRBJ2-1, with 9 bases that match TRBD2. Trimming removed 0 bases from V and 8 bases from J; junction bases left unmatched: 8. This CDR3 is 16 amino acids long. Per germline, CDR1 LGHNA and CDR2 YSLEER. DNA for the CDR3: TGCGCCAGCAGCCAAGAGCCTAGCGGGGCGTTCGATGAGCAGTTCTTC. This translates into CASSQEPSGAFDEQFF.

The V and J genes are TRBV27 and TRBJ2-1, with a weak D call TRBD2 (6 bases). V lost 7 bases and J lost 2, with 15 bases in between. Germline loops: CDR1 MNHEY, CDR2 SMNVEV (reference sequence). The CDR3 is 15 residues long. The CDR3 spells CASTQVGSPYNEQFF. The CDR3 bases are TGTGCCAGCACCCAAGTCGGGAGTCCCTACAATGAGCAGTTCTTC.

The chain employs TRBV2 and TRBJ2-3, with D possibly being TRBD2 (6 bases). The V end was cut by 6 bases, the J end by 5 bases, with 12 bases between. The CDR3 contains 13 residues. Germline V gene sequence: CDR1 SNHLY, CDR2 FYNNEI. CDR3 region: CASSNSRGDTQYF. In nucleotides, the CDR3 is TGTGCCAGCAGCAATTCGCGGGGAGATACGCAGTATTTT.

The chain combines TRBV15 with TRBJ1-4, with unresolved D. The germline V gene has CDR1 LNHNV and CDR2 YYDKDF (reference sequence). The CDR3 loop spans 15 amino acids. Trimming took off 1 base at V and 2 bases at J, with 8 bases between the two ends. Here the CDR3 DNA reads TGTGCCACCAGCAGAGCGCCAGTGACTAATGAAAAACTGTTTTTT. Translating gives CATSRAPVTNEKLFF.

This rearrangement joins TRBV11-2 to TRBJ2-3; the match to TRBD2 covers 11 bases. The CDR3 runs 17 residues. Germline V gives CDR1 SGHAT, CDR2 FQNNGV. J gave up 2 bases and V 5 bases, and 9 bases lay outside the gene matches. CDR3 nucleotides: TGTGCCAGCAGCCTGGGGACTAGCGGTACTATCACAGATACGCAGTATTTT. Its protein product is CASSLGTSGTITDTQYF.

This chain uses TRBV6-5 with TRBJ2-2; possibly TRBD1 for D (5 bases). CDR3 length: 15 amino acids. Germline CDR1 MNHEY, CDR2 SVGAGI. V was clipped by 8 bases and J by 1 base, with 14 bases between them. CDR3 loop: CASQDTPMNTGELFF. The CDR3 coding sequence is TGTGCCAGCCAGGACACCCCGATGAACACCGGGGAGCTGTTTTTT.

The V and J genes are TRBV28 and TRBJ2-1, with 9 bases that match TRBD1. Germline lookup yields CDR1 MDHEN and CDR2 SYDVKM. This CDR3 spans 14 amino acids. With 8 bases clipped from V and 4 bases from J, the junction kept 6 bases outside the gene matches. The CDR3 DNA sequence: TGTGCCAGCGGCCGGGACAGGGTATACAATGAGCAGTTCTTC. Translation gives CASGRDRVYNEQFF.